Listed here are 21 T cell receptor beta chains from one sample, sequenced in a study of cytomegalovirus exposure and HLA in healthy donors. PCR primers comprised 60 Vbeta and 13 Jbeta primers. This table comes from immunoSEQ multiplex PCR, and its TCRdb copy is limited to in-frame clones, with some not included. The sample carries 150,000 to 200,000 clones, about 88% recorded once. Sequencing was done on a sample of PBMCs. These receptors were collected from a woman younger than 35 in good health and CMV-seronegative.

This clone was observed a handful of times. J is TRBJ2-1 and V is TRBV9, with 7 bases identical to TRBD2. The V and J ends lost 4 bases and 0 bases, in that order; junction bases with no gene match: 4. The CDR3 consists of 15 residues. The germline CDR1 and CDR2 sequences are SGDLS and YYNGEE. In DNA form, the CDR3 reads TGTGCCAGCAGCCCCCGACTAGCCTCCTACAATGAGCAGTTCTTC. It is translated as CASSPRLASYNEQFF.

A single count supports this clone. This chain uses TRBV19 with TRBJ2-2; weak D call: TRBD1 (5 bases). The V gene lost 8 bases and the J gene lost 5 bases, with 12 bases spanning the gap. Germline V gene sequence: CDR1 LNHDA, CDR2 SQIVND (reference sequence). CDR3 length equals 13 residues. The CDR3 reads CASLRRGTGELFF. CDR3 in DNA: TGTGCCAGTCTCCGAAGGGGTACCGGGGAGCTGTTTTTT.

The rearrangement uses TRBV19 and TRBJ1-4; D is undetermined. Germline lookup yields CDR1 LNHDA and CDR2 SQIVND (reference sequence). V was shortened by 6 bases and J by 8 bases, with 19 bases between the two germline ends. This CDR3 contains 15 residues. The CDR3 nucleotides read TGTGCCAGTAGACAGTATTACGAGGGTGGCGAAAAACTGTTTTTT. This sequence encodes CASRQYYEGGEKLFF.

The table lists this clone with a count of one. The V and J genes are TRBV5-1 and TRBJ2-3; 7 bases map to TRBD2. This CDR3 has 12 residues. V trimming: 4 bases; J trimming: 4 bases; junction bases outside the gene matches: 0. The germline V gene has CDR1 SGHRS and CDR2 YFSETQ. Here the CDR3 reads CASSGGADTQYF. CDR3 sequence (DNA): TGCGCCAGCAGCGGGGGGGCAGATACGCAGTATTTT.

The rearrangement links TRBV19 to TRBJ2-1; the match to TRBD2 covers 11 bases. This CDR3 has 17 residues. V lost 6 bases, J lost 7 bases, and 14 bases stayed unmatched. Per the germline V gene, CDR1 is LNHDA and CDR2 is SQIVND (reference sequence). CDR3 amino acids: CASSLPTSGSHLNEQFF. The CDR3 nucleotides read TGTGCCAGTAGCCTCCCCACTAGCGGGAGTCACCTAAATGAGCAGTTCTTC. Using reference TRBV19 and TRBJ2-1 for the parts outside the CDR3, the full variable domain is DGGITQSPKYLFRKEGQNVTLSCEQNLNHDAMYWYRQDPGQGLRLIYYSQIVNDFQKGDIAEGYSVSREKKESFPLTVTSAQKNPTAFYLCASSLPTSGSHLNEQFFGPGTRLTVL.

The chain has TRBV28 and TRBJ1-1, with D tentatively TRBD1 (5 bases). The CDR3 spans 14 residues. V dropped 2 bases and J dropped 4 bases, with 11 bases sitting between them. Germline V gene sequence: CDR1 MDHEN, CDR2 SYDVKM. CDR3 nucleotides: TGTGCCAGCAGTTTACAGGGACTGGTCACTGAAGCTTTCTTT. Residues: CASSLQGLVTEAFF. The full variable domain, its missing parts supplied by reference TRBV28 and TRBJ1-1, is DVKVTQSSRYLVKRTGEKVFLECVQDMDHENMFWYRQDPGLGLRLIYFSYDVKMKEKGDIPEGYSVSREKKERFSLILESASTNQTSMYLCASSLQGLVTEAFFGQGTRLTVV.

The gene calls are TRBV18 and TRBJ1-5, with a tentative D call TRBD1 (6 bases). The V gene lost 3 bases and the J gene lost 2 bases, with 11 bases spanning the gap. Per germline, CDR1 KGHSH and CDR2 LQKENI. The CDR3 is 15 amino acids. CDR3 DNA: TGTGCCAGCTCACCCCAGACAGGCGGCAATCAGCCCCAGCATTTT. Residues: CASSPQTGGNQPQHF.

This clone came up once. The chain uses TRBV4-1 and TRBJ2-6; D possibly corresponds to TRBD2 (6 bases). Germline V gene lookup returns CDR1 MGHRA and CDR2 YSYEKL. The CDR3 extends over 18 amino acids. Trimming cost V 6 bases and J 0 bases, with 18 bases left between them. CDR3 DNA: TGCGCCAGCAGTTCAAGGGATGGGGGGTTCTCTGGGGCCAACGTCCTGACTTTC. Encoded protein: CASSSRDGGFSGANVLTF.

The rearrangement joins TRBV19 to TRBJ1-5; D remains ambiguous. Germline V gene data show CDR1 as LNHDA and CDR2 as SQIVND (reference sequence). The V and J ends lost 1 base and 5 bases respectively, with 9 bases between them. The CDR3 is made up of 14 amino acids. CDR3 loop: CASSIGSVYQPQHF. CDR3 nucleotide sequence: TGTGCCAGTAGTATAGGGTCAGTATATCAGCCCCAGCATTTT.

J is TRBJ2-5 and V is TRBV18, with 10 nucleotides matching TRBD2. Gene TRBJ2-7 matches the end of the DNA better, so the J call may be wrong. This CDR3 spans 14 amino acids. Germline CDR1 reads KGHSH; CDR2 reads LQKENI. The CDR3 DNA follows: TGTGCCAGCTCCCCCGGGGTAGCGGGAGGCGAGCAGTACTTC. Its translation is CASSPGVAGGEQYF.

V is TRBV2 and J is TRBJ2-5, with 9 bases lining up with TRBD2. V lost 1 base, J lost 1 base, and 4 bases stayed unmatched. Germline-derived CDR1 and CDR2 are SNHLY and FYNNEI. The CDR3 length is 16 residues. This CDR3 is CASSEGLAGTQETQYF. Written as DNA, the CDR3 is TGTGCCAGCAGTGAAGGTCTAGCGGGGACCCAAGAGACCCAGTACTTC. The whole variable domain, filled in from reference TRBV2 and TRBJ2-5, reads EPEVTQTPSHQVTQMGQEVILRCVPISNHLYFYWYRQILGQKVEFLVSFYNNEISEKSEIFDDQFSVERPDGSNFTLKIRSTKLEDSAMYFCASSEGLAGTQETQYFGPGTRLLVL.

This chain uses TRBV7-8 with TRBJ2-5, with D perhaps matching TRBD2 (5 bases). The DNA end favors TRBJ2-7, so the J call may be wrong. The germline V gene has CDR1 SGHVS and CDR2 FQNEAQ. This CDR3 contains 15 residues. The CDR3 protein is CASSFSRVNSYEQYF. The CDR3 DNA reads TGTGCCAGCAGCTTCTCGCGGGTGAATTCCTACGAGCAGTACTTC.

The rearrangement links TRBV7-2 to TRBJ1-1; 11 bases are a match to TRBD1. CDR1 is SGHTA, CDR2 FQGNSA, per germline. V lost 4 bases and J lost 3; bases outside the gene matches: 4. The CDR3 spans 15 residues. The CDR3 protein is CASSSRTGGDTEAFF. Here the CDR3 DNA reads TGTGCCAGCAGCTCTAGGACAGGGGGCGACACTGAAGCTTTCTTT.

The V gene is TRBV9, the J gene TRBJ1-5; D remains ambiguous. The CDR3 is made up of 15 amino acids. The V gene's germline CDR1 is SGDLS and CDR2 YYNGEE. Trimming shortened V by 2 bases and J by 0 bases, and 9 bases separated the two germline ends. The DNA of the CDR3 is TGTGCCAGCAGCGTCGAGGGTTTTAGCAATCAGCCCCAGCATTTT. Its protein is CASSVEGFSNQPQHF.

The chain is built from TRBV29-1 and TRBJ1-1, with D possibly matching TRBD1 (5 bases). This CDR3 is 15 amino acids long. V was trimmed by 1 base and J by 0 bases, leaving 12 bases between them. Looked up from germline, CDR1 is SQVTM and CDR2 is ANQGSEA. The CDR3 reads CSVEGRQTLNTEAFF. The CDR3 bases are TGCAGCGTTGAAGGACGACAGACCCTGAACACTGAAGCTTTCTTT.

The chain couples TRBV28 to TRBJ1-1; 7 nucleotides agree with TRBD1. The V and J ends lost 5 bases and 4 bases, in that order; junction bases with no gene match: 10. The CDR3 extends over 15 amino acids. The germline CDR1 and CDR2 sequences are MDHEN and SYDVKM. The CDR3, as DNA: TGTGCCAGCAGTAGAAGACAGGGAAGATTCACTGAAGCTTTCTTT. Its translation: CASSRRQGRFTEAFF. The entire variable domain, with the rest obtained from reference TRBV28 and TRBJ1-1, is as follows: DVKVTQSSRYLVKRTGEKVFLECVQDMDHENMFWYRQDPGLGLRLIYFSYDVKMKEKGDIPEGYSVSREKKERFSLILESASTNQTSMYLCASSRRQGRFTEAFFGQGTRLTVV.

The gene calls are TRBV5-6 and TRBJ1-2; possibly TRBD1 for D (6 bases). Germline assignment: CDR1 SGHDT and CDR2 YYEEEE. Trimming stripped 4 bases from V and 3 bases from J, with 22 bases between. The CDR3 loop spans 17 amino acids. The CDR3 spells CASSPLLTGTPHYGYTF. In DNA form, the CDR3 reads TGTGCCAGCAGCCCACTGTTAACAGGGACACCACACTATGGCTACACCTTC.

This clone was observed once. This sequence joins TRBV9 and TRBJ2-4; D gene uncertain. Germline values: CDR1 SGDLS, CDR2 YYNGEE. V lost 0 bases and J 3 bases, leaving 10 bases between the germline ends. The CDR3 spans 15 residues. The DNA for the CDR3 is TGTGCCAGCAGCGTAGGTAGCATTGACAAAAACATTCAGTACTTC. Its translation is CASSVGSIDKNIQYF.

This chain connects TRBV2 to TRBJ1-2; no firm D call. V dropped 4 bases and J dropped 3 bases, with 9 bases sitting between them. The CDR3 runs to 13 residues. The germline gives CDR1 SNHLY, CDR2 FYNNEI. CDR3 in DNA: TGTGCCAGCAGTGGTGAGGCGGACTATGGCTACACCTTC. It encodes CASSGEADYGYTF.

The chain is built from TRBV18 and TRBJ2-3; 7 nucleotides agree with TRBD1. CDR3 size: 15 residues. V was pared by 0 bases and J by 0 bases, with 0 bases of the junction left unmatched. CDR1 is KGHSH and CDR2 is LQKENI in the germline V gene. The CDR3 bases are TGTGCCAGCTCACCACCGGGACAGAGCACAGATACGCAGTATTTT. Translated, it gives CASSPPGQSTDTQYF.

V gene TRBV5-1 combines with J gene TRBJ1-4; the D gene is possibly TRBD1 (5 bases). The CDR3 spans 15 residues. V lost 6 bases, J lost 6 bases, and 18 bases lay in between. The germline CDR1 and CDR2 sequences are SGHRS and YFSETQ. The CDR3, as DNA: TGCGCCAGCACCCCCCTGGGGGGTAAGGATGAAAAACTGTTTTTT. As protein: CASTPLGGKDEKLFF.